This T cell receptor (beta chain) was identified during a study of beta chain features in type 1 diabetes. Study in general: Comparable age, gender and cell yields were observed in patients relative to healthy donors.

The study's findings and limits: Moderate but significant shortening of TCRB CDR3s was recorded in all four CD4+ subsets from Type 1 diabetes patients. Relative to healthy donors, patients appeared to have naive, central memory and Treg TCRB repertoires that were more similar.

Isolation of CD4+ naive, central memory, regulatory and stem cell-like memory cells was achieved by sorting via CD45RO/CCR7/CD25/CD127/CD95/CD27. The CDR3 extends over 15 amino acids. Between the trimmed V and J ends, which lost 0 bases and 7 bases, there was a span of 13 bases. Germline lookup yields CDR1 MNHNY and CDR2 SVGAGI (reference sequence). Expressed TCRB transcripts were sequenced after all isolated RNA was converted to cDNA. The study sequenced naive, central memory and regulatory T cell samples to an average of approximately 4 million reads. Assay used: immunoSEQ multiplex PCR; TCRdb lists only in-frame clones, some missing. The table shows about 370,000 clones, with 8.5% to 10% occurring only once. As concerns this clone: Its cognate antigen is unknown.

Source material: central memory CD4+ T cells from blood. The sequence derives from a man aged 30-40 years with type 1 diabetes. The chain employs TRBV6-6 and TRBJ2-1; maybe TRBD2 (5 bases). The CDR3 here is CASSYSGSLSNEQFF. The CDR3 DNA sequence: TGTGCCAGCAGTTACTCGGGGAGTCTCTCGAATGAGCAGTTCTTC.